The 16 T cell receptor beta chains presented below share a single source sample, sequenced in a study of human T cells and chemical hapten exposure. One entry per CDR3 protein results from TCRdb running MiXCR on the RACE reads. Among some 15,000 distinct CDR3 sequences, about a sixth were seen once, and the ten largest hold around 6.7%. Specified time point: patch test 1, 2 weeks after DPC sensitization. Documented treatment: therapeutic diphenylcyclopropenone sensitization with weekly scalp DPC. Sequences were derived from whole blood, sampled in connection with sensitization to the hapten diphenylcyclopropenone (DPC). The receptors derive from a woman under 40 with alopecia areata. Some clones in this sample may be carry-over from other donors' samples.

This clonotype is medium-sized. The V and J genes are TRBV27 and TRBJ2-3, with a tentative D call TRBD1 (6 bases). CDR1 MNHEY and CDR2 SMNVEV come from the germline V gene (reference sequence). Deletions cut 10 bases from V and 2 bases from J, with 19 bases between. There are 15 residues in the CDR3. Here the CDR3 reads CATTLRGRFTDTQYF. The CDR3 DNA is TGTGCCACCACGTTGAGGGGGAGATTCACAGATACGCAGTATTTT.

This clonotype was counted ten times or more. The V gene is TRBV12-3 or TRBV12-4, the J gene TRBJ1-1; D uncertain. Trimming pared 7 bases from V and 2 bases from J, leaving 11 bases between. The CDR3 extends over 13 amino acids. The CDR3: CASKSPHNTEAFF. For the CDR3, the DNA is TGTGCCAGCAAATCTCCGCATAACACTGAAGCTTTCTTT.

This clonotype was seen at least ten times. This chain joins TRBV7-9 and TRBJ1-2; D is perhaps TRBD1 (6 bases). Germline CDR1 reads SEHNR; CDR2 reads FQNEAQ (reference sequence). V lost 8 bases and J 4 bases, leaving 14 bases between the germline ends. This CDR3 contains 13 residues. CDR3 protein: CASWAGEAYGYTF. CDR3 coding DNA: TGTGCCAGCTGGGCAGGGGAGGCCTATGGCTACACCTTC.

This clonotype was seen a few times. CDR3 amino acids: CASSELGQAKNIQYF. CDR3 in DNA: TGTGCCAGCAGTGAATTGGGGCAAGCCAAAAACATTCAGTACTTC. The rearrangement joins TRBV2 to TRBJ2-4; the D gene is possibly TRBD1 (5 bases). From germline, CDR1 is SNHLY and CDR2 FYNNEI. This CDR3 comprises 15 residues. Deletions cut 2 bases from V and 0 bases from J, with 8 bases between.

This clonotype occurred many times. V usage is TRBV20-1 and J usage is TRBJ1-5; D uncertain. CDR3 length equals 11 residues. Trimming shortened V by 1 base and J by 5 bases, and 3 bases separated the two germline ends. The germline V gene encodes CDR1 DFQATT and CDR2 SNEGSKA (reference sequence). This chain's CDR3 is CSARGDQPQHF. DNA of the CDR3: TGCAGTGCTAGAGGTGATCAGCCCCAGCATTTT.

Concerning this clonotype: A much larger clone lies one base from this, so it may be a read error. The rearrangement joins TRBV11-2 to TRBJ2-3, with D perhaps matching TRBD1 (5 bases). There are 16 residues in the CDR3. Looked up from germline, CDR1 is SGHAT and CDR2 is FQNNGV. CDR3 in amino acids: CVSDNRGLYATDTQYF. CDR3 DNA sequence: TGTGTCAGCGATAATAGGGGCCTGTACGCAACAGATACGCAGTATTTT.

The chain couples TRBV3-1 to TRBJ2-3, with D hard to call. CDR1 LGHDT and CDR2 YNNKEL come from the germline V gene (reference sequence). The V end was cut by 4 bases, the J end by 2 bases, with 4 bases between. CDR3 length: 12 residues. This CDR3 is CASSPNTDTQYF. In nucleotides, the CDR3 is TGTGCCAGCAGCCCAAACACAGATACGCAGTATTTT.

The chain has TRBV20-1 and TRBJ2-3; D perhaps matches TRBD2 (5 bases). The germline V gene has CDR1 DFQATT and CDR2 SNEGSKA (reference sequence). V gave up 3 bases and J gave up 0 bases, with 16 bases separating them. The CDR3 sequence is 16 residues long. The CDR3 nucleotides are TGCAGTGCTAGCAGCGGAATCTCCTATAGCACAGATACGCAGTATTTT. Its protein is CSASSGISYSTDTQYF.

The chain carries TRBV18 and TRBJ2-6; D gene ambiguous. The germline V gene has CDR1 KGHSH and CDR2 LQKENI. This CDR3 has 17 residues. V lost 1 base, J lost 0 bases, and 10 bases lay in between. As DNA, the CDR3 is TGTGCCAGCTCACCACGGAAGAACAGCTCTGGGGCCAACGTCCTGACTTTC. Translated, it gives CASSPRKNSSGANVLTF.

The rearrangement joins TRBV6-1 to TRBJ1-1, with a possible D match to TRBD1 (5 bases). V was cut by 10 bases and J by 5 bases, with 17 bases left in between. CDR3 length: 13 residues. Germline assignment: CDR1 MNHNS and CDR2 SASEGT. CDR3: CATGTGERTEAFF. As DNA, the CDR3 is TGTGCCACCGGGACGGGGGAGAGGACTGAAGCTTTCTTT.

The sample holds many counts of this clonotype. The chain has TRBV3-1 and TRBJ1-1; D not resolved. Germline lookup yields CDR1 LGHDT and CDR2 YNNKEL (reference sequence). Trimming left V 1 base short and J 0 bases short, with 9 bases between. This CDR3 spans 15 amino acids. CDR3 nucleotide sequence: TGTGCCAGCAGCCAAGCCGGGGTGGTGAACACTGAAGCTTTCTTT. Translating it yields CASSQAGVVNTEAFF.

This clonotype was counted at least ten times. The CDR3 nucleotides read TGTGCCAGCAGTGAATGGGCCGTAAATGAGCAGTTCTTC. As protein: CASSEWAVNEQFF. The chain couples TRBV6-1 to TRBJ2-1, with unresolved D. The CDR3 totals 13 residues. In germline, CDR1 is MNHNS, CDR2 SASEGT. V dropped 2 bases and J dropped 7 bases, with 9 bases sitting between them.

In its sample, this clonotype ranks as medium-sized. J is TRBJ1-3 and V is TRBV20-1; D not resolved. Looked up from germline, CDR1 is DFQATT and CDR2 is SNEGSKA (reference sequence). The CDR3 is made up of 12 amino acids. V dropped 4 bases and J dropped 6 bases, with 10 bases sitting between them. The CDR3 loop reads CSATTALNTIYF. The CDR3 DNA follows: TGCAGTGCTACAACAGCATTAAACACCATATATTTT.

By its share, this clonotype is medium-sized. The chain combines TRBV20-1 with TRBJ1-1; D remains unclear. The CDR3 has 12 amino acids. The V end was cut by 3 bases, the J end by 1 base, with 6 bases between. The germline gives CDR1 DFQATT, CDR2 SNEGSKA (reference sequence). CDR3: CSARARNTEAFF. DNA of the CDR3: TGCAGTGCTAGGGCAAGGAACACTGAAGCTTTCTTT.

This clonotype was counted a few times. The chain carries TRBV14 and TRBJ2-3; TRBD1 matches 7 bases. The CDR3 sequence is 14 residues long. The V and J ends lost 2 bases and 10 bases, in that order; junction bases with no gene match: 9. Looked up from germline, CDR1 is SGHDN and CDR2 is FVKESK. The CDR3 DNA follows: TGTGCCAGCAGCCAAAGGTCAGGGGGACCTGCGCAGTATTTT. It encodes CASSQRSGGPAQYF.

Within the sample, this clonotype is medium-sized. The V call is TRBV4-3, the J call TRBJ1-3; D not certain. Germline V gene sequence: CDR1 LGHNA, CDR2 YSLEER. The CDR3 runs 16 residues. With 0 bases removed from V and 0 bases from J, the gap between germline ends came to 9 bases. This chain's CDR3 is CASSQDHIGSGNTIYF. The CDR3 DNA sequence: TGCGCCAGCAGCCAAGATCACATAGGCTCTGGAAACACCATATATTTT.